This is a list of T cell receptor beta chains from one sample in a study of blood T cell repertoires in COVID-19. Measured with immunoSEQ multiplex PCR; TCRdb has only the in-frame clones, and not every one. The sample has more than 110,000 clones, about 80% seen once. Sequencing used peripheral blood. The receptors derive from a human donor in a cohort sampled during active COVID-19. The CDR3 runs from the conserved cysteine through the conserved F or W. A D gene is named only where the DNA matches it firmly. Clone size, where shown, is once, few, many, or a class for clones that have expanded.

>.|TRBJ1-2|TRBV10-1|.
TGCGCCAGAAGCAGGGTCTATGGCTACACCTTC
CARSRVYGYTF
>.|TRBJ1-6|TRBV5-1|few
TGCGCCAGCAGCTTCGGGGGAGGCTCACCCCTCCACTTT
CASSFGGGSPLHF
>.|TRBJ1-3|TRBV9|.
TGTGCCAGCAGCTCGGGAGGGGTTGGAAACACCATATATTTT
CASSSGGVGNTIYF
>TRBD1|TRBJ2-7|TRBV10-3|.
TGTGCCATCAGCCAAGGGACAGGGGGCATCGACGAGCAGTACTTC
CAISQGTGGIDEQYF
>TRBD1|TRBJ2-7|TRBV3-1/TRBV3-2|few
TGTGCCAGCAGATCGGACAGGGAGAACGAGCAGTACTTC
CASRSDRENEQYF
>.|TRBJ1-3|TRBV5-1|.
TGCGCCAGCAGCTTGCCCGGGTCGGGGAACGGAAACACCATATATTTT
CASSLPGSGNGNTIYF
>TRBD1|TRBJ1-2|TRBV28|.
TGTGCCAGCAGTAACACCGGGACAGAGGTGGCCTACACCTTC
CASSNTGTEVAYTF
>TRBD1|TRBJ2-1|TRBV2|.
TGTGCCAGCAGAACGGACAGGGGACCGTACAATGAGCAGTTCTTC
CASRTDRGPYNEQFF
>.|TRBJ2-2|TRBV11-3|.
TGTGCCAGCAGTTTCCACACGGGCACCGGGGAGCTGTTTTTT
CASSFHTGTGELFF
>.|TRBJ1-1|TRBV29-1|.
TGCAGCGCAGGCGGCAGGGGACGAACTGAAGCTTTCTTT
CSAGGRGRTEAFF
>TRBD1|TRBJ1-2|TRBV24-1|.
TGTGCCACCACGCACCGGGACAGGGGGCTCGTCGGCTATGGCTACACCTTC
CATTHRDRGLVGYGYTF
>.|TRBJ2-6|TRBV5-4|.
TGTGCCAGCACCGACTTGGGTCGCTCTGGGGCCAACGTCCTGACTTTC
CASTDLGRSGANVLTF
>TRBD2|TRBJ2-3|TRBV19|.
TGTGCCAGTAGTTCCGGGGGGGCGACAGATACGCAGTATTTT
CASSSGGATDTQYF
>TRBD1|TRBJ2-3|TRBV24-1|once
TGTGCCACCAGTGACCCCAGCACAGGGGCTGGAGATACGCAGTATTTT
CATSDPSTGAGDTQYF
>.|TRBJ1-5|TRBV28|once
TGTGCCAGCAACCGTGCCAGAAAAGTGGGCAATCAGCCCCAGCATTTT
CASNRARKVGNQPQHF
>TRBD1|TRBJ1-5|TRBV5-6|.
TGTGCCAGCAGCTCCTCGGACAGGGGCCCTGATAGCAATCAGCCCCAGCATTTT
CASSSSDRGPDSNQPQHF
>TRBD2|TRBJ2-3|TRBV4-2|.
TGTGCCAGCAGCCCCCTAGCGGGGGGGCAAGATACGCAGTATTTT
CASSPLAGGQDTQYF
>TRBD2|TRBJ2-3|TRBV18|once
TGTGCCAGCTCACCCTACGGCGGGGGGTTCACAGATACGCAGTATTTT
CASSPYGGGFTDTQYF
>.|TRBJ1-4|TRBV29-1|.
TGCAGCGTTGATCGCCAGGGTGCTAATGAAAAACTGTTTTTT
CSVDRQGANEKLFF
>TRBD1|TRBJ1-1|TRBV10-3|.
TGTGCCATCAGGCGGGAGGGGGCTGGCACTGAAGCTTTCTTT
CAIRREGAGTEAFF
>.|TRBJ2-3|TRBV19|.
TGTGCCAGTACAGGAAGCACAGATACGCAGTATTTT
CASTGSTDTQYF
>.|TRBJ2-7|TRBV5-1|.
TGCGCCAGCAGCTTGGAGGGGCCCTCCTACGAGCAGTACTTC
CASSLEGPSYEQYF
>.|TRBJ2-3|TRBV4-1|.
TGCGCCAGCAGCCAAGATGGCGGGGGCGCGGGCACAGATACGCAGTATTTT
CASSQDGGGAGTDTQYF
>TRBD2|TRBJ2-3|TRBV4-1|once
TGCGCCAGCAGCCAAGATACTAGCGGGGGGGCATTAGGTACGCAGTATTTT
CASSQDTSGGALGTQYF
>TRBD2|TRBJ2-5|TRBV19|.
TGTGCCAGTAGTAAGGGGACTAGCGGGGGGGCGGAGACCCAGTACTTC
CASSKGTSGGAETQYF
>.|TRBJ2-5|TRBV27|.
TGTGCCAGCAGTCTAAAAGGACTGAAAGAGACCCAGTACTTC
CASSLKGLKETQYF
>TRBD2|TRBJ2-7|TRBV5-4|.
TGTGCCAGCAGCCTCCAACTTAGCGGGGGGGGATCCTACGAGCAGTACTTC
CASSLQLSGGGSYEQYF
>.|TRBJ2-3|TRBV7-3|.
TGTGCCAGCAGCTTAAGACCTCCCCACAGGGTAGCTACGCAGTATTTT
CASSLRPPHRVATQYF
>TRBD2|TRBJ2-5|TRBV15|.
TGTGCCACCAGCAGAGTAGCGGGGGGACACCAAGAGACCCAGTACTTC
CATSRVAGGHQETQYF
>.|TRBJ2-6|TRBV5-6|.
TGTGCCAGCAGCTCGAGGGGGGGCGGAGGGGCCAACGTCCTGACTTTC
CASSSRGGGGANVLTF
>.|TRBJ1-1|TRBV29-1|.
TGCAGCGTTGAAGAAAGGAGAGTAGCTTTCTTT
CSVEERRVAFF
>.|TRBJ1-2|TRBV7-9|.
TGTGCCAGCAGCCTTGAAATCCGGGGGTTCTACACCTTC
CASSLEIRGFYTF
>.|TRBJ2-1|TRBV3-1/TRBV3-2|.
TGTGCCAGCAGCCACGTACCCGGGGGGCAGTTCTTC
CASSHVPGGQFF
>.|TRBJ1-5|TRBV3-1/TRBV3-2|.
TGTGCCAGCAGCCAAGATGGGACGGGGGGCAATCAGCCCCAGCATTTT
CASSQDGTGGNQPQHF
>.|TRBJ2-7|TRBV25-1|.
TGTGCCACCGCACAGGGTCCTCCCGGGGAGCAGTACTTC
CATAQGPPGEQYF
>.|TRBJ2-7|TRBV18|.
TGTGCCAGCTCACCAGGGGCCCACGAGCAGTACTTC
CASSPGAHEQYF
>.|TRBJ1-4|TRBV5-1|.
TGCGCCAGCAGCTTGGTGAGCGCAACTAATGAAAAACTGTTTTTT
CASSLVSATNEKLFF
>.|TRBJ2-5|TRBV10-1|.
TGCGCCAGCCCCAGGGGTGGGCCGGAGGATAAAGAGACCCAGTACTTC
CASPRGGPEDKETQYF
>TRBD2|TRBJ2-3|TRBV2|.
TGTGCCAGCAGTGGGGTAGCGGGGGGTAAAACAGATACGCAGTATTTT
CASSGVAGGKTDTQYF
>.|TRBJ1-5|TRBV7-8|.
TGTGCCAGCAGCTTAGGAGACAGCTCCAATCAGCCCCAGCATTTT
CASSLGDSSNQPQHF
>.|TRBJ2-1|TRBV4-1|.
TGCGCCAGCAGCCAATTGGGAGGTGAGCAGTTCTTC
CASSQLGGEQFF
>TRBD1|TRBJ2-1|TRBV7-2|.
TGTGCCAGCAGCCCCGCGACAGGGGCAAATGAGCAGTTCTTC
CASSPATGANEQFF
>.|TRBJ1-4|TRBV5-5|.
TGTGCCAGCAGCTTGTGGGAGGGGACTAATGAAAAACTGTTTTTT
CASSLWEGTNEKLFF
>.|TRBJ2-7|TRBV7-2|.
TGTGCCAGCAGCTCGAGAGGGGGGGGGAACAGATACGAGCAGTACTTC
CASSSRGGGNRYEQYF
>.|TRBJ2-3|TRBV24-1|.
TGTGCCACCAGTGACTTCGATACGCAGTATTTT
CATSDFDTQYF
>.|TRBJ1-2|TRBV2|.
TGTGCCAGCAGTGATTGGACAGACTATGGCTACACCTTC
CASSDWTDYGYTF
>.|TRBJ2-3|TRBV6-9|.
TGTGCCAGCAGTTATTCGTTAACGGTCCTAGCCTCTTGGGGATACCGGTATTTT
CASSYSLTVLASWGYRYF
>TRBD1|TRBJ2-7|TRBV28|.
TGTGCCAGCACCAAGGACAGGGTGTTTGACGAGCAGTACTTC
CASTKDRVFDEQYF
>.|TRBJ1-4|TRBV18|.
TGTGCCAGCTCACCCTCAGCGGGTAATGAAAAACTGTTTTTT
CASSPSAGNEKLFF
>.|TRBJ2-3|TRBV12-3/TRBV12-4|few
TGTGCCAGCAGTTCACTGAGGCATACGCAGTATTTT
CASSSLRHTQYF
>TRBD2|TRBJ2-1|TRBV10-3|.
TGTGCCATCAGTCGGACTAGCGGGGGCCCCGGGTCCTACAATGAGCAGTTCTTC
CAISRTSGGPGSYNEQFF